These T cell receptor beta chains were read from a single sample in a study of shared clonotypes between healthy human individuals. Measured with immunoSEQ multiplex PCR; TCRdb has only the in-frame clones, and not every one. The repertoire holds hundreds of thousands of clones, 73% seen once, with 1.5% to 2% in the top ten. Sequenced material: memory CD4+ T cells sorted from blood. These receptor sequences come from a young woman in good health. The CDR3 runs from the conserved cysteine through the conserved F or W. The order of the fields is D gene, J gene, clone size, V gene, CDR3 protein, CDR3 DNA. D genes are given only for firm matches. Clone size appears in some rows only: once, few, many, or a class for an expanded clone.

>.|TRBJ1-5|once|TRBV27
CASSRTANQPQHF
TGTGCCAGCAGTCGGACAGCAAATCAGCCCCAGCATTTT
>.|TRBJ1-4|few|TRBV2
CASSEVRGSTNEKLFF
TGTGCCAGCAGTGAAGTGCGGGGCTCAACTAATGAAAAACTGTTTTTT
>.|TRBJ2-7|few|TRBV2
CASSGGRGGYEQYF
TGTGCCAGCAGTGGGGGCAGGGGGGGCTACGAGCAGTACTTC
>TRBD1|TRBJ2-2|few|TRBV5-1
CASSSGGGELFF
TGCGCCAGCAGCTCAGGGGGCGGGGAGCTGTTTTTT
>TRBD2|TRBJ2-7|few|TRBV7-9
CASSSPSGIRDEQYF
TGTGCCAGCAGCTCGCCTAGCGGGATAAGAGACGAGCAGTACTTC
>.|TRBJ2-1|.|TRBV21-1
CASSNELAYYNEQFF
TGTGCCAGCAGCAATGAACTAGCATACTACAATGAGCAGTTCTTC
>.|TRBJ2-5|.|TRBV2
CASSEVGEETQYF
TGTGCCAGCAGTGAAGTGGGAGAGGAGACCCAGTACTTC
>.|TRBJ2-5|.|TRBV6-6
CASSSSWETQYF
TGTGCCAGCAGTTCCTCATGGGAGACCCAGTACTTC
>.|TRBJ2-3|.|TRBV7-2
CASSLARDTQYF
TGTGCCAGCAGTCTAGCGCGGGATACGCAGTATTTT
>.|TRBJ1-5|.|TRBV28
CASSSNNQPQHF
TGTGCCAGCAGCTCAAACAATCAGCCCCAGCATTTT
>.|TRBJ2-1|few|TRBV7-2
CASSLSSSYNEQFF
TGTGCCAGCAGCTTATCCAGCTCCTACAATGAGCAGTTCTTC
>.|TRBJ2-3|.|TRBV2
CASSVVLDTQYF
TGTGCCAGCAGTGTGGTCTTGGATACGCAGTATTTT
>.|TRBJ2-7|.|TRBV28
CASSLSPDWNSYEQYF
TGTGCCAGCAGTTTATCTCCGGACTGGAACTCCTACGAGCAGTACTTC
>.|TRBJ2-3|.|TRBV15
CATSRDRGEGTDTQYF
TGTGCCACCAGCAGAGATCGAGGGGAGGGCACAGATACGCAGTATTTT
>TRBD2|TRBJ2-7|.|TRBV28
CASGTSGISYEQYF
TGTGCCAGCGGGACTAGCGGGATCTCCTACGAGCAGTACTTC
>.|TRBJ1-2|once|TRBV5-1
CASSSGTAERGYTF
TGCGCCAGCAGCTCCGGGACGGCGGAGAGGGGCTACACCTTC
>TRBD1|TRBJ2-6|.|TRBV2
CASSPRTGAGANVLTF
TGTGCCAGCAGCCCACGAACAGGGGCTGGGGCCAACGTCCTGACTTTC
>.|TRBJ2-5|.|TRBV5-7
CASSLGGLKETQYF
TGTGCCAGCAGCTTGGGGGGCCTAAAAGAGACCCAGTACTTC
>.|TRBJ2-4|.|TRBV1
CTSSQRTSGSLSLIAKNIQYF
TGCACCAGCAGCCAAAGGACTAGCGGGAGTCTGTCCCTTATAGCCAAAAACATTCAGTACTTC
>.|TRBJ2-1|.|TRBV11-3
CASRPRAEGRNEQFF
TGTGCCAGCCGCCCCCGGGCGGAGGGCCGCAATGAGCAGTTCTTC
>.|TRBJ1-4|.|TRBV28
CASNRGGATNEKLFF
TGTGCCAGCAATCGGGGGGGCGCAACTAATGAAAAACTGTTTTTT
>.|TRBJ1-1|.|TRBV2
CASSEGGAEAFF
TGTGCCAGCAGTGAAGGAGGGGCTGAAGCTTTCTTT
>.|TRBJ1-1|.|TRBV28
CASRAPQTNTEAFF
TGTGCCAGCAGAGCCCCTCAGACGAACACTGAAGCTTTCTTT
>.|TRBJ2-1|.|TRBV7-3
CASSFVAQNEQFF
TGTGCCAGCAGCTTTGTCGCTCAAAATGAGCAGTTCTTC
>TRBD2|TRBJ2-5|many|TRBV2
CASSGTRGGAETQYF
TGTGCCAGCAGCGGGACTAGGGGCGGGGCGGAGACCCAGTACTTC
>.|TRBJ2-1|.|TRBV9
CASSVAQAHEQFF
TGTGCCAGCAGCGTAGCCCAGGCCCATGAGCAGTTCTTC
>.|TRBJ2-6|few|TRBV19
CASRSFGANVLTF
TGTGCCAGTCGGTCGTTTGGGGCCAACGTCCTGACTTTC
>TRBD1|TRBJ1-2|few|TRBV18
CASSPQQGDSQLANYGYTF
TGTGCCAGCTCACCACAGCAAGGGGACAGCCAATTAGCTAACTATGGCTACACCTTC
>.|TRBJ2-5|.|TRBV29-1
CSVSRALGETQYF
TGCAGCGTCTCCAGGGCTTTAGGAGAGACCCAGTACTTC
>TRBD1|TRBJ1-4|.|TRBV15
CATSRKRTGHNEKLFF
TGTGCCACCAGCAGAAAAAGGACAGGGCATAATGAAAAACTGTTTTTT
>TRBD2|TRBJ2-3|.|TRBV27
CASSLMLASGNTQYF
TGTGCCAGCAGTTTAATGTTGGCTAGCGGAAATACGCAGTATTTT
>.|TRBJ1-1|.|TRBV5-8
CASSLTGARTEAFF
TGTGCCAGCAGCCTGACAGGAGCGAGGACTGAAGCTTTCTTT
>TRBD2|TRBJ2-5|.|TRBV11-2
CASSGGRGIFQETQYF
TGTGCCAGCAGCGGCGGGAGGGGCATTTTCCAAGAGACCCAGTACTTC
>.|TRBJ2-5|.|TRBV7-2
CASSSSTGRETQYF
TGTGCCAGCAGCTCTTCAACAGGGCGAGAGACCCAGTACTTC
>.|TRBJ1-5|.|TRBV29-1
CSVGGGDQPQHF
TGCAGCGTTGGAGGGGGAGATCAGCCCCAGCATTTT
>TRBD2|TRBJ2-5|.|TRBV5-1
CASSLGVDSGSVETQYF
TGCGCCAGCAGCTTGGGGGTGGATAGCGGGAGCGTGGAGACCCAGTACTTC
>.|TRBJ2-6|.|TRBV7-8
CALGPGANVLTF
TGTGCCCTCGGCCCTGGGGCCAACGTCCTGACTTTC
>.|TRBJ2-3|.|TRBV7-7
CASSPSTITDTQYF
TGTGCCAGCAGCCCCTCCACTATCACAGATACGCAGTATTTT
>.|TRBJ2-3|.|TRBV5-6
CASSLPAGGGTDTQYF
TGTGCCAGCAGCTTACCAGCGGGTGGGGGAACAGATACGCAGTATTTT
>.|TRBJ2-7|.|TRBV6-5
CASSYSLMAEQYF
TGTGCCAGCAGTTACTCCCTCATGGCGGAGCAGTACTTC
>.|TRBJ2-1|many|TRBV19
CASSRANSYNEQFF
TGTGCCAGTAGTAGGGCTAACTCCTACAATGAGCAGTTCTTC